Described below is a single T cell receptor beta chain sequence and its context. The target of this receptor is not known. It has no much larger one-base neighbor in the sample; base qualities were not kept. This entry comes from a study of chemoradiotherapy in HPV16-positive cancers (dated by TCRdb to the early 2020s). In the study overall: Using functional T-cell assays on cells from a couple of HPV16-positive patients, the researchers defined candidate HPV-specific T-cell clones and common TCR motifs. Whether T-cell immunity against the HPV oncoproteins E6 and E7 changes during chemoradiotherapy and whether survival is affected by this immunity were examined in the study. The candidate HPV-specific TCRs and motifs were subsequently tracked in TCR repertoires obtained from roughly 90 patients with HPV-related cancers.

General findings and caveats noted by the study authors: Expansion of candidate HPV-specific clones and E7-related TCR motifs was observed in the tumor microenvironment during treatment, whereas no such expansion was observed for non-HPV-specific T cells. Improved recurrence-free survival in HPV16-positive patients was associated with expansion of HPV-responsive T cells during chemoradiotherapy. The functional definition of HPV-specific T cells came from only a couple of HPV16-positive patients, and the survival association was reported for HPV16-positive patients.

CDR1 LGHNA and CDR2 YNFKEQ were looked up in the germline V gene. At the junction V is shortened by 4 bases and J by 0 bases, with 19 bases in between. Measured from the cysteine to the phenylalanine, the CDR3 is 18 residues long. This entry keeps only the CDR3 DNA: 54 bases, framed from base 1. The library was obtained by the immunoSEQ multiplex PCR assay. TCRdb carries this immuneACCESS record with in-frame sequences only. Its versions omit some clonotypes, under half of them owing to an unresolved V gene in the studies checked, with the rest unexplained. The sample table lists about 15,000 clones, 60% to 80% of them with a count of one. The ten biggest clones cover 1.3% of the sample. Because repertoires were sampled repeatedly during chemoradiotherapy, clonal expansion in the tumor microenvironment could be followed.

In this chain, TRBV4-2 is recombined with TRBJ1-5, and perhaps TRBD1 as D gene, on 6 matching bases. This TCR came from a human donor with HPV-associated anogenital cancer. Sample acquisition took place from a patient who underwent chemoradiotherapy. The CDR3 in this case is CASSRESFGGHSNQPQHF. The DNA is as follows: TGTGCCAGCAGCCGAGAGAGTTTTGGGGGCCATAGCAATCAGCCCCAGCATTTT.